A selection of T cell receptor beta chains follows, all from one sample in a study of response to subunit inactivated influenza vaccine. Via MiXCR, TCRdb re-called the RT-PCR reads, giving one row per CDR3 protein. The table lists approximately 700,000 distinct CDR3 sequences, approximately 13% of them singletons, with around 7.3% in the top ten. The sample here was PBMCs from blood, taken approximately 15 days before vaccination. The origin of the receptors is a man between 50 and 59 years old who received an inactivated influenza vaccine. The CDR3 runs from the conserved cysteine through the conserved F or W. Each record gives: V gene, clone size, J gene, D gene, CDR3 DNA, CDR3 protein. D genes are given only for firm matches. Expanded clones get a size class; other rows say once, few or many, or leave the size out.

v_call: TRBV4-3
clone_size: many
j_call: TRBJ1-4
d_call: .
cdr3_nt: TGCGCCAGCAGCCAAGATAAAACAACTAATGAAAAACTGTTTTTT
cdr3_aa: CASSQDKTTNEKLFF

v_call: TRBV4-2
clone_size: few
j_call: TRBJ1-5
d_call: .
cdr3_nt: TGTGCCAGCAGCCAAGCCAGGGATGATCAGCCCCAGCATTTT
cdr3_aa: CASSQARDDQPQHF

v_call: TRBV7-9
clone_size: .
j_call: TRBJ2-7
d_call: .
cdr3_nt: TGTGCCTCGGACCGGTTAGCGGCACAGGAGCAGTACTTC
cdr3_aa: CASDRLAAQEQYF

v_call: TRBV6-2/TRBV6-3
clone_size: many
j_call: TRBJ2-1
d_call: TRBD2
cdr3_nt: TGTGCCAGCACCCTAGCGGGGGCCTACAATGAGCAGTTCTTC
cdr3_aa: CASTLAGAYNEQFF

v_call: TRBV27
clone_size: .
j_call: TRBJ1-5
d_call: TRBD1
cdr3_nt: TGTGCCAGCAGTTTCCTTCTTGGACAGGGGAGACAAAATCAGCCCCAGCATTTT
cdr3_aa: CASSFLLGQGRQNQPQHF

v_call: TRBV5-1
clone_size: .
j_call: TRBJ1-6
d_call: .
cdr3_nt: TGCGCCAGCAGCCCCGGAATATCCTATAATTCACCCCTCCACTTT
cdr3_aa: CASSPGISYNSPLHF

v_call: TRBV11-1
clone_size: few
j_call: TRBJ2-2
d_call: TRBD2
cdr3_nt: TGTGCCAGCAGCTTGTTGGGGAGGGGCAGAAAGAACACCGGGGAGCTGTTTTTT
cdr3_aa: CASSLLGRGRKNTGELFF

v_call: TRBV24-1
clone_size: .
j_call: TRBJ2-7
d_call: .
cdr3_nt: TGTGCCACCAGTGATTACGTTGGGCAGTACTTC
cdr3_aa: CATSDYVGQYF

v_call: TRBV3-1
clone_size: .
j_call: TRBJ2-3
d_call: TRBD2
cdr3_nt: TGTGCCAGCAGCCAAGTAGCGGGGCTAACAGATACGCAGTATTTT
cdr3_aa: CASSQVAGLTDTQYF

v_call: TRBV29-1
clone_size: many
j_call: TRBJ1-1
d_call: .
cdr3_nt: TGCAGCGTTGTAAGGCAGAACACTGAAGCTTTCTTT
cdr3_aa: CSVVRQNTEAFF

v_call: TRBV6-2/TRBV6-3
clone_size: many
j_call: TRBJ2-7
d_call: TRBD1
cdr3_nt: TGTGCCAGCAAGAGGACAGGGGGCACATACGAGCAGTACTTC
cdr3_aa: CASKRTGGTYEQYF

v_call: TRBV12-3/TRBV12-4
clone_size: .
j_call: TRBJ2-5
d_call: TRBD2
cdr3_nt: TGTGCCAGCAGTTTTTCTAGCGGGGGGGCCGAGACCCAGTACTTC
cdr3_aa: CASSFSSGGAETQYF

v_call: TRBV3-1
clone_size: .
j_call: TRBJ2-1
d_call: TRBD2
cdr3_nt: TGTGCCTGCTGCAAAGACCGGCTAGCGGGAGTATCCTACAATGAGCAGTTCTTC
cdr3_aa: CACCKDRLAGVSYNEQFF

v_call: TRBV2
clone_size: .
j_call: TRBJ2-7
d_call: TRBD1
cdr3_nt: TGTCCCAGCAGTGTGGACAGGGGTAAATACGAGCAGTACTTC
cdr3_aa: CPSSVDRGKYEQYF

v_call: TRBV5-1
clone_size: few
j_call: TRBJ2-4
d_call: .
cdr3_nt: TGCGCCAGCAGCTTGTCGACGGGCCTCAAAAACATTCAGTACTTC
cdr3_aa: CASSLSTGLKNIQYF

v_call: TRBV12-3/TRBV12-4
clone_size: few
j_call: TRBJ2-1
d_call: TRBD2
cdr3_nt: TGTGCCAGCAGTTTTTTTGGGACTAGACTCTTCAATGAGCAGTTCTTC
cdr3_aa: CASSFFGTRLFNEQFF

v_call: TRBV5-4
clone_size: few
j_call: TRBJ2-2
d_call: TRBD1
cdr3_nt: TGTGCCAGCAGCCAGACCGGGACAGGGGGCGGCGGGGAGCTGTTTTTT
cdr3_aa: CASSQTGTGGGGELFF

v_call: TRBV10-3
clone_size: few
j_call: TRBJ2-7
d_call: .
cdr3_nt: TGTGCCATCAAGGCGGGACAGCCCTCCTACGAGCAGTACTTC
cdr3_aa: CAIKAGQPSYEQYF

v_call: TRBV7-2
clone_size: few
j_call: TRBJ1-1
d_call: .
cdr3_nt: TGTGCCAGCAGCTTAGTACAGGGTATGAACACTGAAGCTTTCTTT
cdr3_aa: CASSLVQGMNTEAFF

v_call: TRBV2
clone_size: few
j_call: TRBJ2-7
d_call: .
cdr3_nt: TGTGCCAGCAGTGAAGATGCAGGAACCTACGAGCAGTACTTC
cdr3_aa: CASSEDAGTYEQYF

v_call: TRBV4-1
clone_size: few
j_call: TRBJ1-2
d_call: .
cdr3_nt: TGCGCCAGCAGCCAAGGTCATAGAGTTGGCTACACCTTC
cdr3_aa: CASSQGHRVGYTF

v_call: TRBV28
clone_size: many
j_call: TRBJ2-2
d_call: .
cdr3_nt: TGTGCCAGCAGTTTTCTAAAGGGGCTTACCGGGGAGCTGTTTTTT
cdr3_aa: CASSFLKGLTGELFF

v_call: TRBV10-3
clone_size: few
j_call: TRBJ1-5
d_call: .
cdr3_nt: TGTGCCATCCTTCTACAGCCCCAGCATTTT
cdr3_aa: CAILLQPQHF

v_call: TRBV5-1
clone_size: .
j_call: TRBJ2-2
d_call: TRBD2
cdr3_nt: TGCGCCAGCAGCTTCGAAAAAACTAGCGGGGCCACCGGGGAGCTGTTTTTT
cdr3_aa: CASSFEKTSGATGELFF

v_call: TRBV19
clone_size: .
j_call: TRBJ1-1
d_call: .
cdr3_nt: TGTGCCAGTAGTCGAAAGGACAACATGAACACTGAAGCTTTCTTT
cdr3_aa: CASSRKDNMNTEAFF

v_call: TRBV7-2
clone_size: once
j_call: TRBJ2-2
d_call: .
cdr3_nt: TGTGCCAGCTGCTTAGCTTTCAATAGCGCCGGGGAGCTGTTTTTT
cdr3_aa: CASCLAFNSAGELFF

v_call: TRBV7-8
clone_size: .
j_call: TRBJ2-2
d_call: .
cdr3_nt: TGTGCCAGCAGCACCGTTGCGGGGGCCCCGACCGGGGAGCTGTTTTTT
cdr3_aa: CASSTVAGAPTGELFF

v_call: TRBV6-2/TRBV6-3
clone_size: .
j_call: TRBJ2-1
d_call: TRBD1
cdr3_nt: TGTGCCAGCAGAAAACCGGGACAGGGGTCCTACAATGAGCAGTTCTTC
cdr3_aa: CASRKPGQGSYNEQFF

v_call: TRBV15
clone_size: .
j_call: TRBJ2-5
d_call: .
cdr3_nt: TGTGCCACCACCCCTGGTCCGTTGGAGACCCAGTACTTC
cdr3_aa: CATTPGPLETQYF

v_call: TRBV10-3
clone_size: many
j_call: TRBJ2-1
d_call: .
cdr3_nt: TGTGCCATCAGTCTTTACAATGCGGAGCAGTTCTTC
cdr3_aa: CAISLYNAEQFF

v_call: TRBV20-1
clone_size: .
j_call: TRBJ2-7
d_call: TRBD1
cdr3_nt: TGCAGTGCTAGAGCCGAGGGACAGCTTTTCTGGGAGCAGTACTTC
cdr3_aa: CSARAEGQLFWEQYF

v_call: TRBV2
clone_size: many
j_call: TRBJ2-5
d_call: .
cdr3_nt: TGTGCCAGCAATACAGGGTACGGAGAGACCCAGTACTTC
cdr3_aa: CASNTGYGETQYF

v_call: TRBV9
clone_size: .
j_call: TRBJ2-3
d_call: TRBD2
cdr3_nt: TGTGCCAGCAGCGTAGTAGCGGGGGGCGCCAATACGCAGTATTTT
cdr3_aa: CASSVVAGGANTQYF

v_call: TRBV20-1
clone_size: few
j_call: TRBJ2-7
d_call: .
cdr3_nt: TGCAGTGCTAGAGGACAGAGCTCCTACGAGCAGTACTTC
cdr3_aa: CSARGQSSYEQYF

v_call: TRBV6-5
clone_size: .
j_call: TRBJ2-1
d_call: .
cdr3_nt: TGTGCCAGCAGTTACTCGGACCCCTCCTACAATGAGCAGTTCTTC
cdr3_aa: CASSYSDPSYNEQFF

v_call: TRBV7-9
clone_size: many
j_call: TRBJ2-2
d_call: TRBD1
cdr3_nt: TGTGCCAGCAGTCAAGGACAGGGGGCCGGTGGGGAGCTGTTTTTT
cdr3_aa: CASSQGQGAGGELFF

v_call: TRBV5-1
clone_size: .
j_call: TRBJ2-7
d_call: .
cdr3_nt: TGCGCCAGCAGCTTGGCCGGTCAGGGGATTTCCTACGAGCAGTACTTC
cdr3_aa: CASSLAGQGISYEQYF

v_call: TRBV4-2
clone_size: few
j_call: TRBJ1-4
d_call: .
cdr3_nt: TGTGCCAGCAGCCAAGATCCGGGAACGACTAATGAAAAACTGTTTTTT
cdr3_aa: CASSQDPGTTNEKLFF

v_call: TRBV12-3/TRBV12-4
clone_size: many
j_call: TRBJ2-7
d_call: TRBD2
cdr3_nt: TGTGCCAGCAGGAGAGCGGGAACCTACGAGCAGTACTTC
cdr3_aa: CASRRAGTYEQYF

v_call: TRBV7-9
clone_size: many
j_call: TRBJ2-3
d_call: .
cdr3_nt: TGTGCCAGCAGCACGCAACCAGGGACGCAGTATTTT
cdr3_aa: CASSTQPGTQYF

v_call: TRBV4-3
clone_size: many
j_call: TRBJ2-7
d_call: TRBD1
cdr3_nt: TGCGCCAGCAGTCCCGGGACAGGGGGCGGATACGAGCAGTACTTC
cdr3_aa: CASSPGTGGGYEQYF

v_call: TRBV4-3
clone_size: .
j_call: TRBJ1-3
d_call: .
cdr3_nt: TGCGCCAGCAGCCAAGCCCCGGGGACTGGAAACACCATATATTTT
cdr3_aa: CASSQAPGTGNTIYF

v_call: TRBV20-1
clone_size: few
j_call: TRBJ1-6
d_call: TRBD1
cdr3_nt: TGCAGTGCCCAGGGGCAGGGGGCAAATTCGGCCCTCCACTTT
cdr3_aa: CSAQGQGANSALHF

v_call: TRBV10-3
clone_size: .
j_call: TRBJ2-3
d_call: .
cdr3_nt: TGTGCCATCAGTGAGTCGAAAATTCCCTCGCCGAGGGCCGGAGATACGCAGTATTTT
cdr3_aa: CAISESKIPSPRAGDTQYF

v_call: TRBV25-1
clone_size: once
j_call: TRBJ2-5
d_call: .
cdr3_nt: TGTGCCAGCAGTGAATACGGGTCCGCGGAGACCCAGTACTTC
cdr3_aa: CASSEYGSAETQYF

v_call: TRBV20-1
clone_size: .
j_call: TRBJ2-5
d_call: .
cdr3_nt: TGCAGTGCTCCCAGGCCCCGGGAGACCCAGTACTTC
cdr3_aa: CSAPRPRETQYF

v_call: TRBV11-1
clone_size: few
j_call: TRBJ1-1
d_call: .
cdr3_nt: TGTGCCAGCAACTTACGAAGGGTAAACCAACTAATGAACACTGAAGCTTTCTTT
cdr3_aa: CASNLRRVNQLMNTEAFF

v_call: TRBV15
clone_size: .
j_call: TRBJ2-7
d_call: TRBD1
cdr3_nt: TGTGCCACCAGGGACAGGGGTTTCCACGAGCAGTACTTC
cdr3_aa: CATRDRGFHEQYF

v_call: TRBV28
clone_size: .
j_call: TRBJ2-1
d_call: .
cdr3_nt: TGTGCCAGCAGTCCCCTCCGGACAGTCCATGAGCAGTTCTTC
cdr3_aa: CASSPLRTVHEQFF

v_call: TRBV4-2
clone_size: few
j_call: TRBJ2-7
d_call: TRBD1
cdr3_nt: TGTGCCAGCAGCTTCCGATGGACAGGCGACTACGAGCAGTACTTC
cdr3_aa: CASSFRWTGDYEQYF

v_call: TRBV5-1
clone_size: few
j_call: TRBJ1-2
d_call: TRBD1
cdr3_nt: TGCGCCAGCAGCAGCGGGACAGTCTACAGCTATGGCTACACCTTC
cdr3_aa: CASSSGTVYSYGYTF

v_call: TRBV28
clone_size: .
j_call: TRBJ2-7
d_call: TRBD1
cdr3_nt: TGTGCCAGCAGACCCCCCGGGACAGGGATCGACGAGCAGTACTTC
cdr3_aa: CASRPPGTGIDEQYF

v_call: TRBV6-2/TRBV6-3
clone_size: .
j_call: TRBJ2-2
d_call: .
cdr3_nt: TGTGCCAGCAGAACGTTTATAGCCTACACCGGGGAGCTGTTTTTT
cdr3_aa: CASRTFIAYTGELFF

v_call: TRBV2
clone_size: few
j_call: TRBJ2-1
d_call: TRBD2
cdr3_nt: TGTGCCAGCAGTGCGGGACTAGCGGGGGCCGGGGACAATGAGCAGTTCTTC
cdr3_aa: CASSAGLAGAGDNEQFF

v_call: TRBV6-2/TRBV6-3
clone_size: .
j_call: TRBJ1-2
d_call: .
cdr3_nt: TGTGCCAGCAGTTACGGGCACCAAGTAAACTATGGCTACACCTTC
cdr3_aa: CASSYGHQVNYGYTF

v_call: TRBV3-1
clone_size: .
j_call: TRBJ2-7
d_call: TRBD1
cdr3_nt: TGTGCCAGCAGCCAAACAGGGGGCTACCACGAGCAGTACTTC
cdr3_aa: CASSQTGGYHEQYF

v_call: TRBV11-2
clone_size: .
j_call: TRBJ2-2
d_call: .
cdr3_nt: TGTGCCAGCAGCTTACAGTTCCGTACTACTCGGAACACCGGGGAGCTGTTTTTT
cdr3_aa: CASSLQFRTTRNTGELFF

v_call: TRBV18
clone_size: .
j_call: TRBJ2-1
d_call: .
cdr3_nt: TGTGCCAGCTCACAGGACAACGGCAGATCTTACAATGAGCAGTTCTTC
cdr3_aa: CASSQDNGRSYNEQFF

v_call: TRBV28
clone_size: .
j_call: TRBJ2-1
d_call: .
cdr3_nt: TGTGCCAGCAGGGCGGACAGCTCCTACAATGAGCAGTTCTTC
cdr3_aa: CASRADSSYNEQFF